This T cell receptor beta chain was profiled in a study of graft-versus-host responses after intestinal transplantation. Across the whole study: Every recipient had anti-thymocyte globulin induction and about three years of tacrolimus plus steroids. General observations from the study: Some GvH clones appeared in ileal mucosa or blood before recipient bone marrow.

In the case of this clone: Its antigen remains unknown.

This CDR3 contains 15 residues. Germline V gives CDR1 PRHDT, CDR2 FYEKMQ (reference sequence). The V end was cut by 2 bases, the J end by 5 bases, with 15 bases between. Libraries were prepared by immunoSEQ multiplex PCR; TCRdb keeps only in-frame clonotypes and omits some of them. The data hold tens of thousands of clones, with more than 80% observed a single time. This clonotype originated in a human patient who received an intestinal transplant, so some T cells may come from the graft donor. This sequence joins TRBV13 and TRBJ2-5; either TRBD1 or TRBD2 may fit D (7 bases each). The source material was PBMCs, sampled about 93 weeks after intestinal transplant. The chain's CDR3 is CASSLKTGRDETQYF. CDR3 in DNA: TGTGCCAGCAGCTTAAAGACAGGGAGGGATGAGACCCAGTACTTC.